Reported below is one T cell receptor (beta chain). In germline, CDR1 is SGHRS, CDR2 YFSETQ. The CDR3 has 14 amino acids. Trimming cost V 5 bases and J 4 bases; bases outside gene matches: 4. This entry belongs to a study of patients and donors after allogeneic stem cell transplantation. A single record per CDR3 protein comes from TCRdb applying MiXCR to the RT-PCR reads. Here the sample spans approximately 150,000 distinct CDR3 sequences, over 25% being singletons. This TCR was recovered from a human donor who was either an allogeneic HSCT recipient or a stem cell or donor lymphocyte infusion donor (not recorded which). It is not recorded whose cells these are; they may come from a transplant donor. Sequencing used blood, either unsorted or a sorted T cell fraction (not recorded which). The chain couples TRBV5-1 to TRBJ2-3; 10 bases map to TRBD1. CDR3 loop: CASRWTGGADTQYF. The DNA for the CDR3 is TGCGCCAGCAGGTGGACAGGGGGTGCAGATACGCAGTATTTT.